This T cell receptor delta chain was recovered during a study of Vδ1+ human thymocytes. Broader study findings: In the thymus, TRG and TRD repertoires looked highly polyclonal with Gaussian CDR3 lengths.

The ends were cut back, 3 bases at V and 0 bases at J, with 23 bases in the middle. Germline values: CDR1 TSWWSYY, CDR2 QGS. The CDR3 loop spans 19 amino acids. About this clone itself: The target antigen is unknown.

RNA was extracted from the cells and then reverse transcribed. CDR3 amplicons came from multiplex PCR with pooled V-gene forward and constant-region reverse primers. TCRdb re-processed the multiplex PCR reads using CATT. The data contain tens of thousands of delta-chain clones, 6.5% to 10% of them singletons. This chain links TRDV1 with TRDJ1; D may be TRDD3 (5 bases). The material sequenced was Vdelta1+ gamma-delta thymocytes from the thymus. The subset denotes: FACS-sorted CD3+ TCRalphabeta- TCRVdelta1+ TCRVdelta2- thymocytes. This TCR derives from a child younger than two who had congenital heart surgery. Here the CDR3 reads CALGDQKPTGGPYTDKLIF. The CDR3 bases are TGTGCTCTTGGGGACCAGAAGCCAACCGGGGGGCCCTACACCGATAAACTCATCTTT.